The clone carrying this TCR beta chain was found a few times. Its antigen is unknown. Trimming took 6 bases from V and 13 from J; bases not matched to a gene: 19. This CDR3 is 15 amino acids long. Germline values: CDR1 MNHEY, CDR2 SVGEGT. The data were taken from a study of human T cells and chemical hapten exposure. TCRdb reprocessed the RACE reads with MiXCR, giving one entry per CDR3 protein. The repertoire holds approximately 80,000 distinct CDR3 sequences, with roughly 10% as singletons. Study-wide findings and caveats: Expanded TCRs grouped into significantly more large CDR3 similarity clusters than controls produced.

Time point reported: patch test 2, 6 weeks after DPC sensitization. Treatment in this sample: therapeutic diphenylcyclopropenone sensitization with weekly scalp DPC. This chain uses TRBV6-2 or TRBV6-3 with TRBJ2-5, with 8 bases lining up with TRBD2. The TCR was taken from a woman in her twenties or thirties with alopecia areata. Some clones in this sample may be carry-over from other donors' samples. Sequences were derived from whole blood, sampled in connection with sensitization to the hapten diphenylcyclopropenone (DPC). The CDR3 nucleotides are TGTGCCAGCAGCCCGGGAGGGCCCCCGGGACCTTATGGGTACTTC. It is translated as CASSPGGPPGPYGYF.